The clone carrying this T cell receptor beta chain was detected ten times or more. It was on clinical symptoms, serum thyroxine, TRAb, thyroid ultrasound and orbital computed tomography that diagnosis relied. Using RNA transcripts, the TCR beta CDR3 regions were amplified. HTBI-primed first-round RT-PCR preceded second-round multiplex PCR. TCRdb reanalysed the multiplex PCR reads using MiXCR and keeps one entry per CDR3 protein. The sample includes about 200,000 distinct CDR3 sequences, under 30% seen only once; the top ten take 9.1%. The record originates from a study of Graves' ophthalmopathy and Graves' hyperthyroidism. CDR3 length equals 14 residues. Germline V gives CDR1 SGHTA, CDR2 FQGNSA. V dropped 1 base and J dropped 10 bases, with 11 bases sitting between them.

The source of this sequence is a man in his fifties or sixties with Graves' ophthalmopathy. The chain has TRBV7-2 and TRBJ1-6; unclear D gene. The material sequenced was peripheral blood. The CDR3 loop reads CASSLGGLRSPLHF. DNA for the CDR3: TGTGCCAGCAGCTTAGGCGGCTTGAGATCACCCCTCCACTTT.